This TCR beta chain stems from a study of OX40 agonist ivuxolimab in advanced cancers. General study results and limits: CD8+ T cells showed, on average, more clonal expansion than CD4+ cells. There were also nonresponders showing low normalized T-cell clonal expansion. Among patients with partial responses at 0.1-3.0 mg/kg, clonal expansion was among the lowest.

CDR3 size: 15 residues. V dropped 5 bases and J dropped 2; count of bases not matched to a gene: 6. Germline V lookup: CDR1 MDHEN, CDR2 SYDVKM. Comment on this clone: Its target is not known.

Sequencing was performed with immunoSEQ multiplex PCR; in TCRdb, only in-frame clones are kept and a portion is missing. The sample consists of 65,000 to 85,000 clones, more than 75% of them appearing once. The rearrangement uses TRBV28 and TRBJ2-7; 10 positions match TRBD1. The sample here was CD4+ or CD8+ T cells sorted from blood, taken in a trial of the OX40 agonist ivuxolimab. The TCR was taken from an adult with an advanced solid tumor such as melanoma, head and neck, liver or kidney cancer. CDR3 in DNA: TGTGCCAGCAGTCTCACCGGGACAGGGGCCTACGAGCAGTACTTC. Translating gives CASSLTGTGAYEQYF.